The 20 T cell receptor beta chains listed next were all sequenced from one sample in a study of metastatic and nonmetastatic thyroid tumors. Thyroid surgery was performed in patients who had received no treatment beforehand. TCRdb re-processed the PCR reads through MiXCR. The sample holds roughly 14,000 clones, roughly a third seen once. Sample: tumor tissue. Source of these receptors: a male donor with papillary thyroid cancer or a benign thyroid nodule (not recorded which). Some clones in this sample may be carry-over from other donors' samples.

The rearrangement links TRBV14 to TRBJ1-2; tentatively, D is TRBD1 (5 bases). Trimming pared 0 bases from V and 4 bases from J, leaving 12 bases between. The CDR3 loop spans 15 amino acids. Germline CDR1 SGHDN, CDR2 FVKESK. The CDR3 spells CASSQDPGGVYGYTF. The CDR3, as DNA: TGTGCCAGCAGCCAAGATCCCGGGGGGGTCTATGGCTACACCTTC. The whole variable domain, remainder taken from reference TRBV14 and TRBJ1-2, is EAGVTQFPSHSVIEKGQTVTLRCDPISGHDNLYWYRRVMGKEIKFLLHFVKESKQDESGMPNNRFLAERTGGTYSTLKVQPAELEDSGVYFCASSQDPGGVYGYTFGSGTRLTVV.

On this clone: Its ends do not fully match the called genes, so a read error is possible. The rearrangement joins TRBV5-1 to TRBJ2-6; D perhaps matches TRBD1 (5 bases). Germline V gene data show CDR1 as SGHRS and CDR2 as YFSETQ. CDR3 length equals 16 residues. DNA of the CDR3: TGCGCCAACAGCTTGGAAGGGGATCCTGGGGCCAGCGTCCTGACTTTC. As protein: CANSLEGDPGASVLTF. The full variable domain, in which reference TRBV5-1 and TRBJ2-6 provide the parts outside the CDR3, is KAGVTQTPRYLIKTRGQQVTLSCSPISGHRSVSWYQQTPGQGLQFLFEYFSETQRNKGNFPGRFSGRQFSNSRSEMNVSTLELGDSALYLCANSLEGDPGASVLTFGAGSRLTVL.

This clone is medium-sized in the sample. The V gene is TRBV5-1, the J gene TRBJ2-7; 7 bases line up with TRBD1. Germline loops: CDR1 SGHRS, CDR2 YFSETQ. The CDR3 length is 16 residues. V dropped 0 bases and J dropped 3; count of bases not matched to a gene: 9. DNA of the CDR3: TGCGCCAGCAGCTTGGGGCACCGGGACAGCAACTACGAGCAGTACTTC. This gives the protein CASSLGHRDSNYEQYF.

Relative to its sample, this clone is large. V usage is TRBV2 and J usage is TRBJ2-7; no clear D. CDR3 length: 11 residues. Deletions cut 6 bases from V and 1 base from J, with 4 bases between. CDR1 and CDR2 (germline): SNHLY, FYNNEI. The CDR3 region is CASRSSYEQYF. The CDR3 DNA reads TGTGCCAGCAGGAGTTCCTACGAGCAGTACTTC.

Details on this clone: Sequence at one end of the junction differs from germline and may be a read error. The chain couples TRBV10-2 to TRBJ2-7; perhaps TRBD1 as D (6 bases). Looked up from germline, CDR1 is WSHSY and CDR2 is SAAADI. CDR3 length: 15 residues. The CDR3 region has the DNA TGCGCCAGCTGGGGGCCGGGGCAAATCTCCTTCGAGCAGTACTTC. Translation gives CASWGPGQISFEQYF.

Regarding this clone: The junction does not match germline at one end; this may be a read error. V and J are TRBV20-1 and TRBJ1-6; TRBD1 is a possible D gene (5 bases). The CDR3 is 13 residues long. CDR1 is DFQATT and CDR2 is SNEGSKA in the germline V gene (reference sequence). The CDR3 is CSARGDGSSPLHF. CDR3 DNA: TGCAGTGCGAGAGGGGACGGCAGTTCACCCCTCCACTTT.

This clone is classed as medium-sized (0.01 to 0.1%). In DNA form, the CDR3 reads TGCGCCAGCAGCCCCGGACAGGTTTGGGGTTCACCCCTCCACTTT. This codes for CASSPGQVWGSPLHF. The gene calls are TRBV5-1 and TRBJ1-6; TRBD1 agrees at 7 bases. CDR3 length: 15 residues. V was clipped by 4 bases and J by 9 bases; unmatched bases: 10. The V gene's germline CDR1 is SGHRS and CDR2 YFSETQ.

This clone was seen at least ten times. The chain links TRBV2 to TRBJ1-2; D unclear. Trimming left V 2 bases short and J 8 bases short, with 12 bases between. The germline gives CDR1 SNHLY, CDR2 FYNNEI. The CDR3 is made up of 13 amino acids. The CDR3 loop is CASSEMGIGGYTF. In DNA form, the CDR3 reads TGTGCCAGCAGTGAAATGGGAATAGGAGGCTACACCTTC. The whole variable domain, filled in from reference TRBV2 and TRBJ1-2, reads EPEVTQTPSHQVTQMGQEVILRCVPISNHLYFYWYRQILGQKVEFLVSFYNNEISEKSEIFDDQFSVERPDGSNFTLKIRSTKLEDSAMYFCASSEMGIGGYTFGSGTRLTVV.

Many counts were recorded for this clone. The chain has TRBV9 and TRBJ1-1; D is ambiguous. The CDR3 has 14 amino acids. CDR1 is SGDLS and CDR2 is YYNGEE in the germline V gene. Deletions cut 0 bases from V and 0 bases from J, with 6 bases between. In DNA form, the CDR3 reads TGTGCCAGCAGCGTAGATATAGTGAACACTGAAGCTTTCTTT. Translation gives CASSVDIVNTEAFF.

V and J are TRBV5-6 and TRBJ1-6; D remains unclear. V was pared by 2 bases and J by 0 bases, with 12 bases between. The CDR3 has 17 residues. Germline-derived CDR1 and CDR2 are SGHDT and YYEEEE. CDR3 DNA: TGTGCCAGCAGCTTAGTACTCGGGGTCTCCTATAATTCACCCCTCCACTTT. Translating it yields CASSLVLGVSYNSPLHF.

This clone was seen more than once but under ten times. V usage is TRBV6-2 or TRBV6-3 and J usage is TRBJ1-6; D is possibly TRBD1 (6 bases). The CDR3 extends over 14 amino acids. Germline assignment: CDR1 MNHEY and CDR2 SVGEGT. Trimming removed 2 bases from V and 10 bases from J, with 12 bases in between. The CDR3 region is CASSYGRGGSPLHF. The CDR3 bases are TGTGCCAGCAGTTACGGCAGGGGCGGGTCACCCCTCCACTTT.

This chain uses TRBV5-6 with TRBJ2-7; D gene uncertain. Trimming left V 0 bases short and J 6 bases short, with 7 bases between. CDR1 and CDR2 from the germline V gene are SGHDT and YYEEEE. The CDR3 runs to 12 residues. In DNA, the CDR3 is TGTGCCAGCAGCTTGGATGTCGGCGAGCAGTACTTC. Encoded protein: CASSLDVGEQYF.

This clone has more than one count but fewer than ten. Without the conserved terminal phenylalanine or tryptophan, this CDR3 likely stems from a read error. The chain combines TRBV6-1 with TRBJ2-5, with 7 bases lining up with TRBD1. Germline CDR1 reads MNHNS; CDR2 reads SASEGT. The J segment lost 5 bases and the V segment lost 4 bases, leaving 10 bases of the junction unmatched. The CDR3 runs to 15 residues. CDR3: CASSGERGREETQYL. The CDR3 bases are TGTGCCAGCAGTGGGGAAAGGGGGCGCGAGGAGACCCAGTACCTC.

This clone was recorded at least ten times. Other DNA sequences from this sample encode an identical CDR3 as well. The rearrangement links TRBV24-1 to TRBJ2-2; 9 bases map to TRBD2. CDR3 size: 18 residues. The germline V gene has CDR1 KGHDR and CDR2 SFDVKD. J lost 4 bases, V lost 6 bases, and 14 bases had no gene match. In DNA, the CDR3 is TGTGCCACCAGTTCAGGGTTTCAGCGGGGGGACTTCACCGGGGAGCTGTTTTTT. As protein: CATSSGFQRGDFTGELFF.

This clone was observed a handful of times. The chain carries TRBV12-3 or TRBV12-4 and TRBJ2-1, with D perhaps being TRBD1 or TRBD2 (5 bases each). The CDR3 is made up of 15 amino acids. The V end was cut by 2 bases, the J end by 13 bases, with 21 bases between. CDR3: CASSLSGPAYNYQFF. CDR3 nucleotides: TGTGCCAGCAGTTTATCGGGACCAGCGTACAATTATCAGTTCTTC.

The chain links TRBV2 to TRBJ2-7, with 11 nucleotides matching TRBD2. This CDR3 is built from 15 residues. V shed 5 bases and J 1 base; nucleotides not matched to a gene: 4. Germline assignment: CDR1 SNHLY and CDR2 FYNNEI. The CDR3 protein is CASSPTSGVSYEQYF. CDR3 nucleotides: TGTGCCAGCAGTCCGACTAGCGGGGTTTCCTACGAGCAGTACTTC.

The chain has TRBV5-1 and TRBJ1-2; 7 bases are shared with TRBD1. The junction had 7 bases not matched to a gene; V was cut back by 4 bases and J by 4 bases. There are 14 residues in the CDR3. Germline CDR1 reads SGHRS; CDR2 reads YFSETQ. The CDR3, as DNA: TGCGCCAGCAGCCCATCGACAGGGATCTATGGCTACACCTTC. It codes for CASSPSTGIYGYTF.

The chain has TRBV15 and TRBJ1-6; D gene uncertain. With 3 bases removed from V and 9 bases from J, the gap between germline ends came to 18 bases. This CDR3 spans 16 amino acids. Germline assignment: CDR1 LNHNV and CDR2 YYDKDF (reference sequence). CDR3: CATSSDRALRGSPLHF. As DNA, the CDR3 is TGTGCCACCAGCAGCGACCGGGCCCTCCGGGGTTCACCCCTCCACTTT.

This clone was counted a few times. The chain links TRBV6-1 to TRBJ2-1; 8 bases are shared with TRBD1. The germline gives CDR1 MNHNS, CDR2 SASEGT. V shed 1 base, J shed 2 bases, and the junction held 1 base outside the gene matches. The CDR3 consists of 15 residues. CDR3 bases: TGTGCCAGCAGTGAAGGGACAGGGACCTACAATGAGCAGTTCTTC. Its protein is CASSEGTGTYNEQFF.

By sample share, this clone is medium-sized. This chain links TRBV28 with TRBJ1-3; D remains unclear. This CDR3 region has 15 residues. The germline gives CDR1 MDHEN, CDR2 SYDVKM. Trimming took off 3 bases at V and 0 bases at J, with 9 bases between the two ends. This CDR3 reads CASSFRARSGNTIYF. The DNA of the CDR3 is TGTGCCAGCAGTTTTCGAGCGCGCTCTGGAAACACCATATATTTT.